The TCR beta chain under discussion was sequenced for a study of metastatic and nonmetastatic thyroid tumors. Turning to the study itself: A comparison of repertoires was made across blood and tumor or nodule tissue from malignant and benign thyroid patients. Notes on the study in general: Patients with malignant thyroid tumors reportedly had significantly higher TCR beta diversity than those with benign nodules, in blood and tumor.

Ten or more counts support this clone. Antigen unknown. Under the authors' procedure: It was from CDR3 differences across clinicopathological groups that a distant-metastasis classifier for papillary thyroid cancer was built. TCRdb re-processed the PCR reads through MiXCR. TCRdb's processing, not the study's, gives the V and J calls here. The sample has about 40,000 clones, around 16% seen once. Each patient went into thyroid surgery without having received any treatment. The CDR3 spans 19 residues. The germline V gene has CDR1 LNHDA and CDR2 SQIVND (reference sequence). The V and J ends lost 6 bases and 0 bases respectively, with 21 bases between them.

This sequence was found in a female donor with papillary thyroid cancer or a benign thyroid nodule (not recorded which). Some clones in this sample may be carry-over from other donors' samples. What was sequenced was tumor tissue. The chain couples TRBV19 to TRBJ2-6, with a tentative D call TRBD2 (6 bases). DNA for the CDR3: TGTGCCAGTAGATCATTGACAGCGGGCGGGCTCTCTGGGGCCAACGTCCTGACTTTC. Encoded protein: CASRSLTAGGLSGANVLTF.